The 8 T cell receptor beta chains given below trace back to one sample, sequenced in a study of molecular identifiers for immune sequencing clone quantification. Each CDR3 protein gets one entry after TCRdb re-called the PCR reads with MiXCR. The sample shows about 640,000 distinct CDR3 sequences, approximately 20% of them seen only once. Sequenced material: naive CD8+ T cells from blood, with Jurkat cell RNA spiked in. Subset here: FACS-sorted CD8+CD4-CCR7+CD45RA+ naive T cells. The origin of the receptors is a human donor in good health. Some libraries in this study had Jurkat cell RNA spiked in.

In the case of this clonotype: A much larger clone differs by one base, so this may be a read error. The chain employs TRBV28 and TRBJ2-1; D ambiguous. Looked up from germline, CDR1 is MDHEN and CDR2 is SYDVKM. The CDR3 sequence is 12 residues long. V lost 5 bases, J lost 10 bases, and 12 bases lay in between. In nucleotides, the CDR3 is TGTGCCAGCAGTCCGGAACACCCCGAGCAGTTCTTC. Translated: CASSPEHPEQFF. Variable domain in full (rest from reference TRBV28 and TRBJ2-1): DVKVTQSSRYLVKRTGEKVFLECVQDMDHENMFWYRQDPGLGLRLIYFSYDVKMKEKGDIPEGYSVSREKKERFSLILESASTNQTSMYLCASSPEHPEQFFGPGTRLTVL.

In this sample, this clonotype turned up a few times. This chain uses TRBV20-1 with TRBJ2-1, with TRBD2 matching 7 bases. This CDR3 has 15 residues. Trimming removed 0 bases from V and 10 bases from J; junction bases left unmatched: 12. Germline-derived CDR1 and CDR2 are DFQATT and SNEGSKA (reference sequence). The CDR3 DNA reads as TGCAGTGCTAGAGATGGGGACTATGGTTCGGGGGAGCAGTTCTTC. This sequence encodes CSARDGDYGSGEQFF.

CDR3 in DNA: TGTGCCAGCAGCCAAGCCAGGGGGTACTGGGAGCAGTACTTC. It codes for CASSQARGYWEQYF. This sequence joins TRBV14 and TRBJ2-7; 7 bases align to TRBD1. Looked up from germline, CDR1 is SGHDN and CDR2 is FVKESK. The V segment lost 1 base and the J segment 7 bases; nucleotides outside the gene matches: 7. The CDR3 totals 14 residues.

The CDR3 DNA reads TGTGCCAGCAGTTTAGGTTTTTCGTACTACGAGCAGTACTTC. Its translation is CASSLGFSYYEQYF. This chain uses TRBV12-3 or TRBV12-4 with TRBJ2-7; D call uncertain. This CDR3 region has 14 residues. V gave up 1 base and J gave up 3 bases, with 10 bases separating them.

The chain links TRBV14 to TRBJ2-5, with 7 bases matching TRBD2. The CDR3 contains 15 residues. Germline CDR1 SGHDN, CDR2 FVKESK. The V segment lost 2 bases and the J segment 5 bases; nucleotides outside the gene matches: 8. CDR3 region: CASSQRALGGETQYF. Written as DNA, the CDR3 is TGTGCCAGCAGCCAACGGGCGCTCGGGGGGGAGACCCAGTACTTC.

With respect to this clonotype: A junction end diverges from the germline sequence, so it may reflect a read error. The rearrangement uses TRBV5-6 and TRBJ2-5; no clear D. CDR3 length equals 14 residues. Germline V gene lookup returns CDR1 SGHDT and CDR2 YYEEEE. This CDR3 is CVSSFNWRQETQYF. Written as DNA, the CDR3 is TGTGTCAGCAGCTTCAATTGGCGGCAAGAGACCCAGTACTTC.

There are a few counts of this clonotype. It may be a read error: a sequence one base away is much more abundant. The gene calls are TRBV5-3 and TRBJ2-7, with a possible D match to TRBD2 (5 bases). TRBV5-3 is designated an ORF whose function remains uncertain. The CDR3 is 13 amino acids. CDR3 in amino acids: CASSLDLDCEQYF. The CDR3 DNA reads TGTGCCAGCAGCTTGGATCTGGACTGCGAGCAGTACTTC.

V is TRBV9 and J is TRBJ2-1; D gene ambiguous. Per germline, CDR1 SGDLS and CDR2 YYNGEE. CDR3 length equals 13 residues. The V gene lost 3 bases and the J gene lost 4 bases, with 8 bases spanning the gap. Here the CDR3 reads CASSAVQYNEQFF. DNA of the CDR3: TGTGCCAGCAGCGCAGTCCAGTACAATGAGCAGTTCTTC.